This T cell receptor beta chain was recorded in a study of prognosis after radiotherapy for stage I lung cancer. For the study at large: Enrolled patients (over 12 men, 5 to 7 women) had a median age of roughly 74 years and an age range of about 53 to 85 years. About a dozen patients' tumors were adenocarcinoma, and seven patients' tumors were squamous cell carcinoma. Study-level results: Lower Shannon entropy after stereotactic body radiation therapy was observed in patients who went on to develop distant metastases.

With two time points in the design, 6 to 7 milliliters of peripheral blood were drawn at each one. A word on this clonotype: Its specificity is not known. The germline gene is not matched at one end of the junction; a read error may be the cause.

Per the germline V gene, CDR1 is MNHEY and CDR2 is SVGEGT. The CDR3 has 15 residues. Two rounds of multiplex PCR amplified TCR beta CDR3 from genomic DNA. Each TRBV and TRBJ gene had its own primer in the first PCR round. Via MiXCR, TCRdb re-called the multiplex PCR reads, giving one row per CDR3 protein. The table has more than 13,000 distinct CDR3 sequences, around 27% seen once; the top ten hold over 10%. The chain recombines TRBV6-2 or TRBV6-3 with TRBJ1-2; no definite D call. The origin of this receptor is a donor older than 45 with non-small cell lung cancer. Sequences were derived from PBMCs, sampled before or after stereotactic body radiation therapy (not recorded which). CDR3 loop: CANSEAWRLGYGYTF. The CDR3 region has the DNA TGTGCCAACAGTGAAGCATGGAGGTTGGGCTATGGCTACACATTC.